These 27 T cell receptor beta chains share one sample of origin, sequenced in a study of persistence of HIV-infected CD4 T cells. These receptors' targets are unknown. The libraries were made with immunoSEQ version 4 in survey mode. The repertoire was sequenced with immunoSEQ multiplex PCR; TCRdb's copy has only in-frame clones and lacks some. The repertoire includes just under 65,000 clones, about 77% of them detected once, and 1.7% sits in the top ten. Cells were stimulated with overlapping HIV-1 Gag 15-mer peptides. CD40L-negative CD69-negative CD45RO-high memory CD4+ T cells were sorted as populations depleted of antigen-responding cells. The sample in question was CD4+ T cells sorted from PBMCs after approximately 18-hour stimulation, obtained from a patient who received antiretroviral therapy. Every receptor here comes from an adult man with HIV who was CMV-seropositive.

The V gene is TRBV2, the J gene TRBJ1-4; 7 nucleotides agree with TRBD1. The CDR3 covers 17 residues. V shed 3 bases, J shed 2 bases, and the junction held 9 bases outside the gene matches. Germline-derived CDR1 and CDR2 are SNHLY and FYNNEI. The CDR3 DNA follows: TGTGCCAGCAGTGAGCGGCAGGGGGTGTTCACTAATGAAAAACTGTTTTTT. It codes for CASSERQGVFTNEKLFF.

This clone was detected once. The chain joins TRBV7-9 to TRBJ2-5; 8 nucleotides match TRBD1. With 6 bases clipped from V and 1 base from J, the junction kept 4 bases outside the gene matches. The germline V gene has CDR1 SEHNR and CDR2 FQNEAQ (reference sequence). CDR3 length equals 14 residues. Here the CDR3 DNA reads TGTGCCAGCAGTTTGGGACAGGTCCAAGAGACCCAGTACTTC. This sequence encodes CASSLGQVQETQYF. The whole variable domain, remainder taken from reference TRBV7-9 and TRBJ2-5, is DTGVSQNPRHKITKRGQNVTFRCDPISEHNRLYWYRQTLGQGPEFLTYFQNEAQLEKSRLLSDRFSAERPKGSFSTLEIQRTEQGDSAMYLCASSLGQVQETQYFGPGTRLLVL.

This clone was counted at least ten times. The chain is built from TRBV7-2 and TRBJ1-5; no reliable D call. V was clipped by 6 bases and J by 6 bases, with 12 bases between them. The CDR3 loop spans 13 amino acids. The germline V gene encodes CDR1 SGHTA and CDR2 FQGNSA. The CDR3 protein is CASSPRMAQPQHF. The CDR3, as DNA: TGTGCCAGCAGTCCTCGGATGGCTCAGCCCCAGCATTTT.

The CDR3 reads CASSYSRGLSGNTIYF. The CDR3, as DNA: TGTGCCAGCAGTTACTCCCGGGGGCTCTCTGGAAACACCATATATTTT. This rearrangement joins TRBV6-5 to TRBJ1-3; D perhaps matches TRBD1 (6 bases). The CDR3 length is 16 residues. Per the germline V gene, CDR1 is MNHEY and CDR2 is SVGAGI. Trimming shortened V by 0 bases and J by 0 bases, and 9 bases separated the two germline ends.

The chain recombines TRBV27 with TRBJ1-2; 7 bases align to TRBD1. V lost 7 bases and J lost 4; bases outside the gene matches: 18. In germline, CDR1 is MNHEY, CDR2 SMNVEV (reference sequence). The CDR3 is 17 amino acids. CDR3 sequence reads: CASTSGGPSIRGYGYTF. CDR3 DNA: TGTGCCAGCACCTCAGGGGGACCTTCTATACGGGGCTATGGCTACACCTTC.

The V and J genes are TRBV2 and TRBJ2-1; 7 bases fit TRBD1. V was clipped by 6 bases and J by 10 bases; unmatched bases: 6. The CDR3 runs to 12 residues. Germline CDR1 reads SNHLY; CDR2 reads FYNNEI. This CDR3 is CASRRDSREQFF. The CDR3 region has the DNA TGTGCCAGCAGGAGGGACAGTCGGGAGCAGTTCTTC.

CDR3 region: CASSLGLNTEAFF. The CDR3 DNA reads as TGCGCCAGCAGTCTAGGGCTGAACACTGAAGCTTTCTTT. The chain carries TRBV4-1 and TRBJ1-1; D is ambiguous. CDR3 length: 13 amino acids. Per germline, CDR1 MGHRA and CDR2 YSYEKL. The V end lost 6 bases, the J end lost 0 bases, and 8 bases lay between the germline ends.

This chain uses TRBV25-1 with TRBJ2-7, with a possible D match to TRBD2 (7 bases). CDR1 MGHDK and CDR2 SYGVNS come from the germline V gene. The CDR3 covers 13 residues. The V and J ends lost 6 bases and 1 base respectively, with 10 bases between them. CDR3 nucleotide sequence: TGTGCCAGCAGGGGGGGGCAGTCCTACGAGCAGTACTTC. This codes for CASRGGQSYEQYF.

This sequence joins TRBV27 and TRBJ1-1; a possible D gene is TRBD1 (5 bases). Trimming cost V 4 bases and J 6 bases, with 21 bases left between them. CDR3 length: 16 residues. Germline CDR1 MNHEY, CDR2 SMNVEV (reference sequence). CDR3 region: CASSSPSRQGGPEAFF. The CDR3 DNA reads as TGTGCCAGCAGTTCCCCGTCCCGCCAGGGTGGTCCTGAAGCTTTCTTT.

The CDR3 loop is CASSQDRVPTDTQYF. CDR3 nucleotide sequence: TGTGCCAGCAGCCAAGATCGGGTTCCTACAGATACGCAGTATTTT. This chain connects TRBV4-2 to TRBJ2-3; unclear D gene. The CDR3 consists of 15 residues. Germline loops: CDR1 LGHNA, CDR2 YNFKEQ. The V end was cut by 0 bases, the J end by 3 bases, with 10 bases between.

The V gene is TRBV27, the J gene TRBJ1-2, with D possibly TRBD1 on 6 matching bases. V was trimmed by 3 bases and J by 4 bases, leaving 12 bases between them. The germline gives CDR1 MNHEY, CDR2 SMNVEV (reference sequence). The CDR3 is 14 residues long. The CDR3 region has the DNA TGTGCCAGCAGTTTGTCACAGGGACTCTATGGCTACACCTTC. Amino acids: CASSLSQGLYGYTF.

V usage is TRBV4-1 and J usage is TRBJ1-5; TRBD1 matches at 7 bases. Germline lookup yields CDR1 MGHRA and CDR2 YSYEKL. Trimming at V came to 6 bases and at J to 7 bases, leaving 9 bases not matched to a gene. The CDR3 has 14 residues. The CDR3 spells CASSPEGAGQPQHF. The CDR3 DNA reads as TGCGCCAGCAGTCCCGAGGGGGCAGGGCAGCCCCAGCATTTT.

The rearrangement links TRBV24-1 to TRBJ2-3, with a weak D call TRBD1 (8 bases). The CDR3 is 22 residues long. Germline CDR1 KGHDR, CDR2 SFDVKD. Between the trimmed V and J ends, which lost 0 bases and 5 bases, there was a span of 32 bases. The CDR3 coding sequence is TGTGCCACCAGTGATTTGAAAGGAGGGGGGGCAGGGGGCGAGAGCCGGAGAGATACGCAGTATTTT. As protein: CATSDLKGGGAGGESRRDTQYF.

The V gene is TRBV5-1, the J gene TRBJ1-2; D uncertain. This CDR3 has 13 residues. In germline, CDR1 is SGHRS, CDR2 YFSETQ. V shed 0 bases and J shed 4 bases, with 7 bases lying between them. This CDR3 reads CASSLGRFYGYTF. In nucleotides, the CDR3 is TGCGCCAGCAGCTTGGGCAGGTTCTATGGCTACACCTTC.

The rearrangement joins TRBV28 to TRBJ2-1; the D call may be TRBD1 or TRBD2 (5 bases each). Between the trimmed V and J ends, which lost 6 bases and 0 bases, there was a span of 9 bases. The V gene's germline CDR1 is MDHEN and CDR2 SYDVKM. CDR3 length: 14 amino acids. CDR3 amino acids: CASRGESSYNEQFF. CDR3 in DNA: TGTGCCAGCAGGGGGGAATCCTCCTACAATGAGCAGTTCTTC. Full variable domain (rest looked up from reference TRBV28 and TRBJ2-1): DVKVTQSSRYLVKRTGEKVFLECVQDMDHENMFWYRQDPGLGLRLIYFSYDVKMKEKGDIPEGYSVSREKKERFSLILESASTNQTSMYLCASRGESSYNEQFFGPGTRLTVL.

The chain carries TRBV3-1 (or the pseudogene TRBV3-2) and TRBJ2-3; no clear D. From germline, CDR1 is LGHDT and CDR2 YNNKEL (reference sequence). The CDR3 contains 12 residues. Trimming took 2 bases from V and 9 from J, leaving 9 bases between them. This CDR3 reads CASSQLAETQYF. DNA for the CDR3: TGTGCCAGCAGCCAATTGGCTGAGACGCAGTATTTT.

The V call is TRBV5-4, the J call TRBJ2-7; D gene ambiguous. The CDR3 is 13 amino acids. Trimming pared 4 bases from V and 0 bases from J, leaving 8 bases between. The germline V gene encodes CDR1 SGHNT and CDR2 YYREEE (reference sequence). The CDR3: CASSKPGSYEQYF. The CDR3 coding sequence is TGTGCCAGCAGCAAACCGGGCTCCTACGAGCAGTACTTC.

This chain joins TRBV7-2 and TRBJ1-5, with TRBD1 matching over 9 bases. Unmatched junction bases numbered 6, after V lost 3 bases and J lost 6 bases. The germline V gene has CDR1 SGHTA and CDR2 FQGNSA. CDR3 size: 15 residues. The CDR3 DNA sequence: TGTGCCAGCAGCTTCCAGACAGGGGGTGGTCAGCCCCAGCATTTT. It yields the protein CASSFQTGGGQPQHF.

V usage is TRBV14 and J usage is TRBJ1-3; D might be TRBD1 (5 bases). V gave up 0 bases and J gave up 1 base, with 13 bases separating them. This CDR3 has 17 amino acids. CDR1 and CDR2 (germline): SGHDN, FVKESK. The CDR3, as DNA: TGTGCCAGCAGCCAAGATAAGGGGACCCTATCTGGAAACACCATATATTTT. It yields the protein CASSQDKGTLSGNTIYF.

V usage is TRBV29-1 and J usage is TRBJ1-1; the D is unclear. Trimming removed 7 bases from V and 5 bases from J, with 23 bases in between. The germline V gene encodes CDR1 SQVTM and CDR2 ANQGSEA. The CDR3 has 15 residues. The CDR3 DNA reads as TGCAGCGCTGTAGGTTCCGGGTCTAAGGGTACTGAAGCTTTCTTT. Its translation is CSAVGSGSKGTEAFF.

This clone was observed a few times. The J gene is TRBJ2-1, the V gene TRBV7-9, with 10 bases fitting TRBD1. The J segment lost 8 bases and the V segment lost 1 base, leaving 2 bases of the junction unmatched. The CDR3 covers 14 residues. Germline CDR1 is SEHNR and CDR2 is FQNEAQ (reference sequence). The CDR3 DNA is TGTGCCAGCAGCTTAGGACAGGGGGCAGATGAGCAGTTCTTC. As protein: CASSLGQGADEQFF. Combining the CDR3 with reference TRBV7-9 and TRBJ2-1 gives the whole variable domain DTGVSQNPRHKITKRGQNVTFRCDPISEHNRLYWYRQTLGQGPEFLTYFQNEAQLEKSRLLSDRFSAERPKGSFSTLEIQRTEQGDSAMYLCASSLGQGADEQFFGPGTRLTVL.

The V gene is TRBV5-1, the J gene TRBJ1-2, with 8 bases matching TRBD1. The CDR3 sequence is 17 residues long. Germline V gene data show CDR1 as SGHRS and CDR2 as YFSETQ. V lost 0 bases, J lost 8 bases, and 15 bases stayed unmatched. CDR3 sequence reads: CASSLDPGTGANEGYTF. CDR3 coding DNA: TGCGCCAGCAGCTTGGACCCCGGGACAGGTGCAAACGAGGGCTACACCTTC.

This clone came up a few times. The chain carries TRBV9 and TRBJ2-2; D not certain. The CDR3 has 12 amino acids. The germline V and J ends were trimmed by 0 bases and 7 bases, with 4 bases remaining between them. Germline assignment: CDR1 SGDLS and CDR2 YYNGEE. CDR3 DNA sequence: TGTGCCAGCAGCGTAGTAAACGGGGAGCTGTTTTTT. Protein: CASSVVNGELFF.

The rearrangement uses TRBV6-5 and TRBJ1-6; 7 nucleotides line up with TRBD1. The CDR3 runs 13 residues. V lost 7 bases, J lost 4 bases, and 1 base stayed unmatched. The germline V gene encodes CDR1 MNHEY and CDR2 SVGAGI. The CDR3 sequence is CASKGQYNSPLHF. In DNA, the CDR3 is TGTGCCAGCAAGGGACAGTATAATTCACCCCTCCACTTT.

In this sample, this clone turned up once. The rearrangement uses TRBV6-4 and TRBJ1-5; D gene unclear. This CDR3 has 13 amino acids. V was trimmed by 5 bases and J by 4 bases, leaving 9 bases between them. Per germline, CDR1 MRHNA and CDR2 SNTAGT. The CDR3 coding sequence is TGTGCCAGCAGTTCGGACGGAAATCAGCCCCAGCATTTT. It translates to CASSSDGNQPQHF.

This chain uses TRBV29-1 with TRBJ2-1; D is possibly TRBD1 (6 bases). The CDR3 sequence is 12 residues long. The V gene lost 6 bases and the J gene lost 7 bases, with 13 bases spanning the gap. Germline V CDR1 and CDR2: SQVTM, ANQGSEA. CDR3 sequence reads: CSVDSPPNEQFF. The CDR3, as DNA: TGCAGCGTGGACAGTCCCCCTAATGAGCAGTTCTTC.

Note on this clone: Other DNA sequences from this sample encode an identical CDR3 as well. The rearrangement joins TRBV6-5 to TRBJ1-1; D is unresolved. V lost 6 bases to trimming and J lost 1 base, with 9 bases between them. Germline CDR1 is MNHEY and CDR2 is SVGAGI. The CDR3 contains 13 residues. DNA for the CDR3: TGTGCCAGCAGCCCCACAGAGAACACTGAAGCTTTCTTT. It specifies CASSPTENTEAFF.